This is a list of T cell receptor beta chains from one sample in a study of shared clonotypes between healthy human individuals. The protocol was immunoSEQ multiplex PCR, while the TCRdb copy is restricted to in-frame clones and leaves out a portion. The repertoire holds roughly 2 million clones, about 95% seen once, with approximately 0.13% in the top ten. What was sequenced was naive CD4+ T cells sorted from blood. All receptors derive from a man younger than 35 in good health. Each CDR3 is given with its conserved first and last residue. The order of the fields is V gene, CDR3 length, J gene, D gene, clone size, CDR3 DNA, CDR3 protein. The D gene is left open where the match is weak. Size is stated for part of the rows, as once, few or many counts, or as a class when the clone is expanded.

V: TRBV6-5
length: 15
J: TRBJ2-7
D: NA
size: NA
DNA: TGTGCCAGCAGTTACTCGCAGCGGACAACCTACGAGCAGTACTTC
CDR3: CASSYSQRTTYEQYF

V: TRBV7-8
length: 15
J: TRBJ2-7
D: TRBD2
size: many
DNA: TGTGCCAGCAGCTTTGGGGCTAGCGGGGGGTACGAGCAGTACTTC
CDR3: CASSFGASGGYEQYF

V: TRBV7-9
length: 17
J: TRBJ2-5
D: NA
size: NA
DNA: TGTGCCAGCAGCCCAGGACAGGGCGGGCGGGGGAAGGAGACCCAGTACTTC
CDR3: CASSPGQGGRGKETQYF

V: TRBV10-2
length: 15
J: TRBJ2-5
D: TRBD1
size: NA
DNA: TGCGCCAGCAGTGAGTCCAGGGGGAACCAAGAGACCCAGTACTTC
CDR3: CASSESRGNQETQYF

V: TRBV6-5
length: 15
J: TRBJ2-7
D: NA
size: NA
DNA: TGTGCCAGCAGTTACTCTGGCAGAGGCCCGGGAGAGCAGTACTTC
CDR3: CASSYSGRGPGEQYF

V: TRBV6-6
length: 14
J: TRBJ1-2
D: TRBD1
size: NA
DNA: TGTGCCAGCAGTCTCTCTCAGGGGGCTGAAGGCTACACCTTC
CDR3: CASSLSQGAEGYTF

V: TRBV2
length: 12
J: TRBJ2-7
D: NA
size: NA
DNA: TGTGCCAGCACGGGACAAACCTACGAGCAGTACTTC
CDR3: CASTGQTYEQYF

V: TRBV11-1
length: 15
J: TRBJ2-7
D: TRBD1
size: NA
DNA: TGTGCCAGCAGTCCGGACAGGCCGTCTTCCTACGAGCAGTACTTC
CDR3: CASSPDRPSSYEQYF

V: TRBV11-2
length: 15
J: TRBJ1-4
D: NA
size: NA
DNA: TGTGCCAGCAGCTTGGGGCAGGGCCAAAATGAAAAACTGTTTTTT
CDR3: CASSLGQGQNEKLFF

V: TRBV10-3
length: 12
J: TRBJ2-7
D: NA
size: NA
DNA: TGTGCCATCACCAGCGATCCTTACGAGCAGTACTTC
CDR3: CAITSDPYEQYF

V: TRBV25-1
length: 15
J: TRBJ1-2
D: NA
size: NA
DNA: TGTGCCAGCAGTGATAGGGTTCAGGGAGGCTCTGGCTACACCTTC
CDR3: CASSDRVQGGSGYTF

V: TRBV18
length: 15
J: TRBJ1-2
D: TRBD1
size: NA
DNA: TGTGCCAGCTCACCAGAAGGACAGGGGGCAACTGGCTACACCTTC
CDR3: CASSPEGQGATGYTF

V: TRBV25-1
length: 12
J: TRBJ1-1
D: NA
size: NA
DNA: TGTGCCAGCAGTGGTATTTTAACTGAAGCTTTCTTT
CDR3: CASSGILTEAFF

V: TRBV5-1
length: 14
J: TRBJ2-7
D: NA
size: NA
DNA: TGCGCCAGCAGCTTGGGGCCAGCAAACTACGAGCAGTACTTC
CDR3: CASSLGPANYEQYF

V: TRBV5-6
length: 15
J: TRBJ2-2
D: TRBD1
size: NA
DNA: TGTGCCAGCAGCCCCGAACAGGGGCAGGGCGGGGAGCTGTTTTTT
CDR3: CASSPEQGQGGELFF

V: TRBV28
length: 15
J: TRBJ2-5
D: NA
size: NA
DNA: TGTGCCAGCAGTCCGCAAGGATTTAGGGGAGAGACCCAGTACTTC
CDR3: CASSPQGFRGETQYF

V: TRBV5-1
length: 16
J: TRBJ2-3
D: NA
size: NA
DNA: TGCGCCAGCAGCTTGGGCCAACCGGCAGGGCCAGATACGCAGTATTTT
CDR3: CASSLGQPAGPDTQYF

V: TRBV6-1
length: 15
J: TRBJ1-5
D: NA
size: NA
DNA: TGTGCCAGCGGAGTGTGGGGGGAGAGTAATCAGCCCCAGCATTTT
CDR3: CASGVWGESNQPQHF

V: TRBV6-5
length: 12
J: TRBJ1-1
D: NA
size: NA
DNA: TGTGCCAGCATCACGGCTGGGTCTGAAGCTTTCTTT
CDR3: CASITAGSEAFF

V: TRBV5-4
length: 14
J: TRBJ1-1
D: TRBD1
size: NA
DNA: TGTGCCAGCAGCTCCATCGACAGGGGCACTGAAGCTTTCTTT
CDR3: CASSSIDRGTEAFF

V: TRBV19
length: 14
J: TRBJ1-1
D: TRBD1
size: NA
DNA: TGTGCCAGTAGCCCCGACAGGGGAAACACTGAAGCTTTCTTT
CDR3: CASSPDRGNTEAFF

V: TRBV14
length: 15
J: TRBJ1-1
D: NA
size: NA
DNA: TGTGCCAGCAGCCAGGATGGAGCACGGAACACTGAAGCTTTCTTT
CDR3: CASSQDGARNTEAFF

V: TRBV10-3
length: 16
J: TRBJ1-3
D: NA
size: NA
DNA: TGTGCCATCGCACTCGGGGGCTCCTACTCTGGAAACACCATATATTTT
CDR3: CAIALGGSYSGNTIYF

V: TRBV18
length: 14
J: TRBJ2-4
D: NA
size: NA
DNA: TGTGCCAGCTCACCAACGGGAGATGCTAACATTCAGTACTTC
CDR3: CASSPTGDANIQYF

V: TRBV6-1
length: 15
J: TRBJ2-3
D: TRBD2
size: NA
DNA: TGTGCCAGCAGTGACGGGGGGGCCGGGACAGATACGCAGTATTTT
CDR3: CASSDGGAGTDTQYF

V: TRBV9
length: 15
J: TRBJ2-7
D: TRBD2
size: NA
DNA: TGTGCCAGCAGCGTAGAGAGCGGGGGGGCCTACGAGCAGTACTTC
CDR3: CASSVESGGAYEQYF

V: TRBV4-1
length: 18
J: TRBJ2-1
D: TRBD1
size: NA
DNA: TGCGCCAGCAGCCCCCTCGGGACAGGGGGCCCACCACACAATGAGCAGTTCTTC
CDR3: CASSPLGTGGPPHNEQFF

V: TRBV5-4
length: 15
J: TRBJ1-1
D: NA
size: NA
DNA: TGTGCCAGCAGCCCAACTGGTCGGAAGAACACTGAAGCTTTCTTT
CDR3: CASSPTGRKNTEAFF

V: TRBV2
length: 14
J: TRBJ2-7
D: NA
size: once
DNA: TGTGCCAGCAGTGAAATTCGAATGGGCCACGAGCAGTACTTC
CDR3: CASSEIRMGHEQYF

V: TRBV6-5
length: 14
J: TRBJ1-1
D: TRBD1
size: NA
DNA: TGTGCCAGCAGGACCACAGGGGTCAACACTGAAGCTTTCTTT
CDR3: CASRTTGVNTEAFF

V: TRBV27
length: 15
J: TRBJ2-7
D: TRBD1
size: NA
DNA: TGTGCCAGCAGTTCTCCCGGGACAGGGGGCTCCGAGCAGTACTTC
CDR3: CASSSPGTGGSEQYF

V: TRBV28
length: 15
J: TRBJ2-2
D: NA
size: NA
DNA: TGTGCCACCCAATGGGGGACACATAACACCGGGGAGCTGTTTTTT
CDR3: CATQWGTHNTGELFF

V: TRBV5-5
length: 13
J: TRBJ1-5
D: TRBD1
size: few
DNA: TGTGCCAGCAGCTTGGGACAGGGCCAGCCCCAGCATTTT
CDR3: CASSLGQGQPQHF

V: TRBV10-3
length: 12
J: TRBJ2-4
D: NA
size: NA
DNA: TGTGCCATCAGTGATGACACCGACATTCAGTACTTC
CDR3: CAISDDTDIQYF

V: TRBV13
length: 11
J: TRBJ2-7
D: NA
size: NA
DNA: TGTGCCAGCAGCTCAGGGTCCGAGCAGTACTTC
CDR3: CASSSGSEQYF

V: TRBV19
length: 12
J: TRBJ2-7
D: NA
size: NA
DNA: TGTGCCAGTAGTATTAAACCCGGGATGCAGTACTTC
CDR3: CASSIKPGMQYF

V: TRBV2
length: 14
J: TRBJ1-6
D: TRBD1
size: NA
DNA: TGTGCCAGTGCCGTGACAGGGATCGGATCACCCCTCCACTTT
CDR3: CASAVTGIGSPLHF

V: TRBV6-1
length: 15
J: TRBJ2-7
D: NA
size: NA
DNA: TGTGCCAGCAGTCTTAAAGAATCCGGGTCCTACGAGCAGTACTTC
CDR3: CASSLKESGSYEQYF

V: TRBV29-1
length: 12
J: TRBJ2-4
D: TRBD2
size: NA
DNA: TGCAGCGTTGGACTAGCGAAGGGGATTCAGTACTTC
CDR3: CSVGLAKGIQYF

V: TRBV9
length: 15
J: TRBJ2-4
D: TRBD2
size: NA
DNA: TGTGCCAGCAGCTTTGGGACTAGCGGGAAAAACATTCAGTACTTC
CDR3: CASSFGTSGKNIQYF

V: TRBV11-2
length: 16
J: TRBJ2-2
D: TRBD1
size: NA
DNA: TGTGCCAGCAGCTTACAGGGACAGGGGGTCACCGGGGAGCTGTTTTTT
CDR3: CASSLQGQGVTGELFF

V: TRBV25-1
length: 18
J: TRBJ2-3
D: NA
size: NA
DNA: TGTGCCAGCAGTGAATCCGCCTTCCGGGACAAATCCACAGATACGCAGTATTTT
CDR3: CASSESAFRDKSTDTQYF

V: TRBV10-3
length: 16
J: TRBJ2-5
D: NA
size: NA
DNA: TGTGCCATCAAGGCCGGAGGGGGTTTAGCGCAAGAGACCCAGTACTTC
CDR3: CAIKAGGGLAQETQYF

V: TRBV11-2
length: 14
J: TRBJ2-3
D: NA
size: NA
DNA: TGTGCCAGCAGTCTCAGCGGGTTCACAGATACGCAGTATTTT
CDR3: CASSLSGFTDTQYF

V: TRBV9
length: 15
J: TRBJ2-1
D: NA
size: NA
DNA: TGTGCCAGCAGCGTAGAGCGGGCCTCCTACAATGAGCAGTTCTTC
CDR3: CASSVERASYNEQFF

V: TRBV6-1
length: 19
J: TRBJ2-7
D: NA
size: NA
DNA: TGTGCCAGCAGTGAAGGCCTCTTAGGTACAGGGAGGGCCCTACGCGAGCAGTACTTC
CDR3: CASSEGLLGTGRALREQYF

V: TRBV28
length: 14
J: TRBJ1-5
D: NA
size: NA
DNA: TGTGCCAGCAGTTTAGACAGTAGCAATCAGCCCCAGCATTTT
CDR3: CASSLDSSNQPQHF

V: TRBV6-1
length: 16
J: TRBJ2-1
D: TRBD2
size: NA
DNA: TGTGCCAGCAGTGAAGCGGGGCTAGCGGGAGTCGATGAGCAGTTCTTC
CDR3: CASSEAGLAGVDEQFF

V: TRBV6-1
length: 14
J: TRBJ1-6
D: TRBD1
size: once
DNA: TGTGCCAGCAGTGAAAACAGGGGGGCTTCACCCCTCCACTTT
CDR3: CASSENRGASPLHF

V: TRBV28
length: 12
J: TRBJ2-5
D: NA
size: NA
DNA: TGTGCCAGCAGTTTATACAGAGAGACCCAGTACTTC
CDR3: CASSLYRETQYF

V: TRBV10-1
length: 16
J: TRBJ2-1
D: NA
size: NA
DNA: TGCGCCAGCAGTGAGTCTTCACTCCGAACTAGCCGGGACAAGTTCTTC
CDR3: CASSESSLRTSRDKFF

V: TRBV28
length: 14
J: TRBJ2-7
D: NA
size: NA
DNA: TGTGCCAGCAGTCCCCGAGGGCGAACCTACGAGCAGTACTTC
CDR3: CASSPRGRTYEQYF

V: TRBV5-1
length: 15
J: TRBJ2-3
D: NA
size: once
DNA: TGCGCCAGCAGCTTGGGAGGCCAGAGCACAGATACGCAGTATTTT
CDR3: CASSLGGQSTDTQYF

V: TRBV29-1
length: 12
J: TRBJ2-1
D: NA
size: NA
DNA: TGCAGCGTGGGAAACAGTTATAATGAGCAGTTCTTC
CDR3: CSVGNSYNEQFF

V: TRBV11-3
length: 15
J: TRBJ2-1
D: TRBD2
size: NA
DNA: TGTGCCAGCAGCTTTAAGCCCAGCGGGAGCAATGAGCAGTTCTTC
CDR3: CASSFKPSGSNEQFF

V: TRBV30
length: 15
J: TRBJ2-6
D: NA
size: NA
DNA: TGTGCCTGGAGGTCTACTTCCTCTGGGGCCAACGTCCTGACTTTC
CDR3: CAWRSTSSGANVLTF

V: TRBV28
length: 16
J: TRBJ1-4
D: NA
size: NA
DNA: TGTGCCAGCAGTGGGACGGACACGCGGACTAATGAAAAACTGTTTTTT
CDR3: CASSGTDTRTNEKLFF

V: TRBV5-1
length: 15
J: TRBJ1-5
D: TRBD1
size: NA
DNA: TGCGCCAGCAGCTTACAGGGGTTGCGGAATCAGCCCCAGCATTTT
CDR3: CASSLQGLRNQPQHF

V: TRBV5-1
length: 14
J: TRBJ2-2
D: NA
size: NA
DNA: TGCGCCAGCAGCCCGACTTCCAACACCGGGGAGCTGTTTTTT
CDR3: CASSPTSNTGELFF